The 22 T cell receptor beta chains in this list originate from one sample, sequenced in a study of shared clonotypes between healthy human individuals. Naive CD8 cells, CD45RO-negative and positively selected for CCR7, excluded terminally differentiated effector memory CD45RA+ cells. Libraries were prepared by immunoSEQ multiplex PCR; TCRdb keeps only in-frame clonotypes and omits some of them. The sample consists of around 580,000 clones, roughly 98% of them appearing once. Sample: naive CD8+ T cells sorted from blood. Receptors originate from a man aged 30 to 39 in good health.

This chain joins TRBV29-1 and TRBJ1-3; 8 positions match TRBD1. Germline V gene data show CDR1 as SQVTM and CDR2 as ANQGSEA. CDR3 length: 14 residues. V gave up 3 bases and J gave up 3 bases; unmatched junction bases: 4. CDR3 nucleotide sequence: TGCAGCGTTGAGATACAGGGGGGTGGAAACACCATATATTTT. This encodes CSVEIQGGGNTIYF.

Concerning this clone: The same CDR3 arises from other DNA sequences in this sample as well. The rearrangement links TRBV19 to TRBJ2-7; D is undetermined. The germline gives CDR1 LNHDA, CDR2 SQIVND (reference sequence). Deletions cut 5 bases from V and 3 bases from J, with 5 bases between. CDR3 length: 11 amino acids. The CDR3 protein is CASSGGYEQYF. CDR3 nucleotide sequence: TGTGCCAGTAGTGGCGGCTACGAGCAGTACTTC.

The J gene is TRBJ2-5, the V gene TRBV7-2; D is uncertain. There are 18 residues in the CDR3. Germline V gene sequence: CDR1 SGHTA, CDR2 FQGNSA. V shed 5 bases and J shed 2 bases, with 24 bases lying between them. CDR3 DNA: TGTGCCAGCAGCCTATCCATACAAATAACGGGTAGACAAGAGACCCAGTACTTC. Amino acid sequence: CASSLSIQITGRQETQYF.

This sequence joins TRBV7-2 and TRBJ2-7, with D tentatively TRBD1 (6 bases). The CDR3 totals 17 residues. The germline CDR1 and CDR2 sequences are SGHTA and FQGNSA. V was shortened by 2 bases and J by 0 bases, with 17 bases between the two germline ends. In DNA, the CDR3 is TGTGCCAGCAGCTTACCCCAGCACGGACAGAGCTCCTACGAGCAGTACTTC. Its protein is CASSLPQHGQSSYEQYF.

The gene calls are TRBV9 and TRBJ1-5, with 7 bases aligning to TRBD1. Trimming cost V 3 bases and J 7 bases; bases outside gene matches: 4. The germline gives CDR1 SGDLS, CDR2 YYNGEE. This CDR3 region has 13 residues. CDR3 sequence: CASSAQGDQPQHF. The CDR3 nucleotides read TGTGCCAGCAGCGCTCAGGGGGACCAGCCCCAGCATTTT.

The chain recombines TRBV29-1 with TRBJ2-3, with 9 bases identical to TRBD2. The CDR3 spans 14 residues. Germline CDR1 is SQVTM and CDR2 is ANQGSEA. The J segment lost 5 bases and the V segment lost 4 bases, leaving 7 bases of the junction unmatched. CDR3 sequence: CSVVFAGGGDTQYF. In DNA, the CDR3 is TGCAGCGTTGTCTTTGCGGGAGGGGGAGATACGCAGTATTTT.

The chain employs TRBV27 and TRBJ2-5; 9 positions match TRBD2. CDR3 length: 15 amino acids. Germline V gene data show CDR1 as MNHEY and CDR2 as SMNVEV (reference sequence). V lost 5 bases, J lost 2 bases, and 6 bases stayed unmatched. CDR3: CASSPGTSPQETQYF. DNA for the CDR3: TGTGCCAGCAGTCCCGGGACTAGCCCGCAAGAGACCCAGTACTTC.

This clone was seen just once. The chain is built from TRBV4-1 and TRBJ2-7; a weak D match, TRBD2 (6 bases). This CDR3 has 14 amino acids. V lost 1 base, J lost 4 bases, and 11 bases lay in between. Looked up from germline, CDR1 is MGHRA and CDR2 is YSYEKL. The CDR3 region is CASSQGAGIYEQYF. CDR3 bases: TGCGCCAGCAGCCAAGGAGCGGGTATATACGAGCAGTACTTC.

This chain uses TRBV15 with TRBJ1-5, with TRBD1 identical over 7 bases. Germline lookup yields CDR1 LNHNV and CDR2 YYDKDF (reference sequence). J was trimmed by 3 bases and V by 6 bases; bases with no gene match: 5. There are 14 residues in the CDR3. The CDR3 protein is CATRTGPLNQPQHF. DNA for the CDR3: TGTGCCACCAGGACAGGGCCTCTCAATCAGCCCCAGCATTTT.

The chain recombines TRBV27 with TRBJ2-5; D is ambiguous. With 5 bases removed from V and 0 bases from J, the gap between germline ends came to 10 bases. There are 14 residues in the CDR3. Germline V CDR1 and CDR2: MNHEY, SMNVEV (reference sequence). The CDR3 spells CASSPTPYQETQYF. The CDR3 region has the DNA TGTGCCAGCAGTCCGACACCGTACCAAGAGACCCAGTACTTC.

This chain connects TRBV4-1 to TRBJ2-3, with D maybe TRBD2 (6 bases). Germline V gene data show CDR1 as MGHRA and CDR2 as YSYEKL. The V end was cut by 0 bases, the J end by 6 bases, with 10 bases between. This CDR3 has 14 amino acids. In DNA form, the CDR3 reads TGCGCCAGCAGCCAAGAACCTAGCGCCGATACGCAGTATTTT. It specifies CASSQEPSADTQYF.

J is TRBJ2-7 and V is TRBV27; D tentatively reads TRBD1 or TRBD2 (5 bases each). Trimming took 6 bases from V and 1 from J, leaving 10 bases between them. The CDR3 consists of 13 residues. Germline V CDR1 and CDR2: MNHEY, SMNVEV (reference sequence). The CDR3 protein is CASRSGSSYEQYF. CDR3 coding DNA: TGTGCCAGCAGGTCAGGGAGTTCCTACGAGCAGTACTTC.

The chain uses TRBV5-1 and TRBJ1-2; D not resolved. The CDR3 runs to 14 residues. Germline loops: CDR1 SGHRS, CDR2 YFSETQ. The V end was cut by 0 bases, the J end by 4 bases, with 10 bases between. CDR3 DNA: TGCGCCAGCAGCTTGGCAGGCCCTTTCTATGGCTACACCTTC. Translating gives CASSLAGPFYGYTF.

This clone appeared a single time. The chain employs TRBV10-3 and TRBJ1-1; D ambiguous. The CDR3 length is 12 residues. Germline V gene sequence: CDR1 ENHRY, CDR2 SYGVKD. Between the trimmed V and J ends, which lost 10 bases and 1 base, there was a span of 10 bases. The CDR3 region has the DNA TGTGCCACCGGGAGGGCGAACACTGAAGCTTTCTTT. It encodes CATGRANTEAFF.

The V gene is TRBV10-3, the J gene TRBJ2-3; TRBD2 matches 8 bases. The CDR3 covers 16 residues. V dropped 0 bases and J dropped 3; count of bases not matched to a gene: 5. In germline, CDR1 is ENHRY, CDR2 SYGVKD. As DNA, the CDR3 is TGTGCCATCAGTGAGTCGGTAGCGGGGAGGACAGATACGCAGTATTTT. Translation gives CAISESVAGRTDTQYF.

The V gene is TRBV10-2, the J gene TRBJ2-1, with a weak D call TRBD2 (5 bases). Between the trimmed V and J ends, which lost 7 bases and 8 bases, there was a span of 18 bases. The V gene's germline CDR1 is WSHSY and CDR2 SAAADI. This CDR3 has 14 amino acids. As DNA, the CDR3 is TGCGCCAGCATCCACGAGGCCACCGGGGATGAGCAGTTCTTC. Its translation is CASIHEATGDEQFF.

This CDR3 is CASSYDLEGEAFF. The CDR3 bases are TGTGCCAGCAGTTACGACCTTGAGGGAGAAGCTTTCTTT. J is TRBJ1-1 and V is TRBV6-5; D is undetermined. CDR3 length: 13 residues. Trimming stripped 2 bases from V and 8 bases from J, with 12 bases between. Germline CDR1 reads MNHEY; CDR2 reads SVGAGI.

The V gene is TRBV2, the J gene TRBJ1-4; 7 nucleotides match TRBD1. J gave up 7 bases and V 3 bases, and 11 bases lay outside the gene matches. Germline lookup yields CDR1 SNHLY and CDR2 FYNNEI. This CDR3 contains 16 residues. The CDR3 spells CASSDGERTGLEKLFF. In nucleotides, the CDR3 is TGTGCCAGCAGTGACGGGGAGCGGACAGGACTTGAAAAACTGTTTTTT.

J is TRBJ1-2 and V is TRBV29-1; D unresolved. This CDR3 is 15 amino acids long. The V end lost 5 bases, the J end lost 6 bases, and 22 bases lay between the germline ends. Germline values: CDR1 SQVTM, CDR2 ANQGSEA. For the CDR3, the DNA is TGCAGCGTTCGGGAGAGGGTAACAACTGTCGATGGCTACACCTTC. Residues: CSVRERVTTVDGYTF.

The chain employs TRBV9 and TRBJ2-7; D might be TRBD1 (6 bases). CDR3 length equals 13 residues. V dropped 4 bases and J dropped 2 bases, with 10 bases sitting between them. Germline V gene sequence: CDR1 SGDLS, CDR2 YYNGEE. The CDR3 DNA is TGTGCCAGCAGCCGGGACAACACCTACGAGCAGTACTTC. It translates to CASSRDNTYEQYF.

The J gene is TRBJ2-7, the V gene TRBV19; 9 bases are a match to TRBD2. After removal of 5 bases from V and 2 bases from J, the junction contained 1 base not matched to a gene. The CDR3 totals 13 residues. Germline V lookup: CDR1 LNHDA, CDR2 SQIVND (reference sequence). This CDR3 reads CASSVAGAYEQYF. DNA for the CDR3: TGTGCCAGTAGTGTAGCGGGAGCCTACGAGCAGTACTTC.

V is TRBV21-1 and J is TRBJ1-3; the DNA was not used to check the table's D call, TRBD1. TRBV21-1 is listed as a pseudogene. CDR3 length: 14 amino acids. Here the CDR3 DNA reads TGTGCCACCCAGGGGGCGTCGCATGGAAACACCACATATTTT. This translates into CATQGASHGNTTYF.